This T cell receptor (beta chain) appears in the sequencing data of a study of cytomegalovirus exposure and HLA in healthy donors. General study results and limits: Rare sequences made up most TCRs, while some public TCRs were found in many donors. For TCR beta chains, V- and J-gene trimming was later linked to a missense DCLRE1C variant.

Trimming removed 4 bases from V and 0 bases from J; junction bases left unmatched: 14. Looked up from germline, CDR1 is KGHSH and CDR2 is LQKENI. The CDR3 has 20 amino acids. Details on this clone: Antigen unknown.

PCR employed 60 Vbeta and 13 Jbeta primers. Data came from immunoSEQ multiplex PCR; TCRdb stores just in-frame clones and leaves some out. Here the sample table reports some 120,000 clones. The V and J genes are TRBV18 and TRBJ2-2, with 10 bases identical to TRBD1. Sequencing was carried out using PBMCs. The sequence was collected from a woman aged 55-70 years in good health and CMV-seronegative. The CDR3 reads CASSLRLPGQGSPNTGELFF. The DNA of the CDR3 is TGTGCCAGCTCACTAAGACTGCCGGGACAGGGGTCACCGAACACCGGGGAGCTGTTTTTT. Looking up the rest from reference TRBV18 and TRBJ2-2 gives the full variable domain: NAGVMQNPRHLVRRRGQEARLRCSPMKGHSHVYWYRQLPEEGLKFMVYLQKENIIDESGMPKERFSAEFPKEGPSILRIQQVVRGDSAAYFCASSLRLPGQGSPNTGELFFGEGSRLTVL.